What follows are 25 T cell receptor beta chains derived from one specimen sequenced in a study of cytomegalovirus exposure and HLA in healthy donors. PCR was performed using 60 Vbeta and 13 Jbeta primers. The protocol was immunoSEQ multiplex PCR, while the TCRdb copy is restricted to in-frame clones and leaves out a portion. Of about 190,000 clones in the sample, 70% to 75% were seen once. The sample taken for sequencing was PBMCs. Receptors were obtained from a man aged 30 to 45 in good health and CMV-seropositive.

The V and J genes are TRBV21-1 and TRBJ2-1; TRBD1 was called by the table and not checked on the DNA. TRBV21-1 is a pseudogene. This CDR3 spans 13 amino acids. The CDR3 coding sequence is TGTGCCAGCAGCAAAGCCCAAAACAATGAGCAGTTCTTC. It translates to CASSKAQNNEQFF.

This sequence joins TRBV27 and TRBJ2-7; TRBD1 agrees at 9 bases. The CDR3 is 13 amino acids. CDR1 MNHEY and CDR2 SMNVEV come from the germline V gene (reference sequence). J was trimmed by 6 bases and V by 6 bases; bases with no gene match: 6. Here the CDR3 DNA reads TGTGCCAGCAGAAGGACAGGGGTAGGCGAGCAGTACTTC. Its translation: CASRRTGVGEQYF.

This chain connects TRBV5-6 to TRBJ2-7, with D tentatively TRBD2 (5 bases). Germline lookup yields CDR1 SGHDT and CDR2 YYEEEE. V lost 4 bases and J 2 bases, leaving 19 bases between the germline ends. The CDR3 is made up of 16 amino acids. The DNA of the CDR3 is TGTGCCAGCAGCCCGGACGTCGGGATTACTACCTACGAGCAGTACTTC. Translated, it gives CASSPDVGITTYEQYF. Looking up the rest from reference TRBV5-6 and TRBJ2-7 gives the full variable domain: DAGVTQSPTHLIKTRGQQVTLRCSPKSGHDTVSWYQQALGQGPQFIFQYYEEEERQRGNFPDRFSGHQFPNYSSELNVNALLLGDSALYLCASSPDVGITTYEQYFGPGTRLTVT.

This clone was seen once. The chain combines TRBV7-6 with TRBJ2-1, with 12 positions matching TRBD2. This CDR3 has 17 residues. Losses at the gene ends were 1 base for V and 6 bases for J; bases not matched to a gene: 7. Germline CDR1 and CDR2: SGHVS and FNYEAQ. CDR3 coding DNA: TGTGCCAGCAGCTTAGGCCCTAGCGGGGGGGTGGGCAATGAGCAGTTCTTC. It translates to CASSLGPSGGVGNEQFF.

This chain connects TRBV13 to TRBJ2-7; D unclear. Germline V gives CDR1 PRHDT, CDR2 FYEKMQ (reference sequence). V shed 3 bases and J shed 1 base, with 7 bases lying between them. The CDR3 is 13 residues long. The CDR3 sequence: CASSFYGSYEQYF. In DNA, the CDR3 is TGTGCCAGCAGCTTTTACGGTTCCTACGAGCAGTACTTC.

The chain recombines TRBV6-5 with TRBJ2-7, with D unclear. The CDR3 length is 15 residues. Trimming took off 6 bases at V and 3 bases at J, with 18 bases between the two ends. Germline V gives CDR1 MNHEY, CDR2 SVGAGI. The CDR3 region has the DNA TGTGCCAGCAGCCCCGCCCTCGACTTGGGCTACGAGCAGTACTTC. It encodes CASSPALDLGYEQYF.

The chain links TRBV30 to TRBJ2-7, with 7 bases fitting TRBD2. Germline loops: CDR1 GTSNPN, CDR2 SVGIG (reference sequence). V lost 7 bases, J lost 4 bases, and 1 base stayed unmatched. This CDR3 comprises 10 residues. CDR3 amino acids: CASGRYEQYF. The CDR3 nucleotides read TGTGCCTCCGGGAGGTACGAGCAGTACTTC.

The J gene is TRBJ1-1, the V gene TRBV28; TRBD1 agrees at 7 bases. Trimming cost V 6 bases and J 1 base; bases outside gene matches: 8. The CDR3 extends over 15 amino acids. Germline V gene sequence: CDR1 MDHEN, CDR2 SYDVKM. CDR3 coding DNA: TGTGCCAGCAGGGCCCAGGGGGTGGAGAACACTGAAGCTTTCTTT. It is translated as CASRAQGVENTEAFF. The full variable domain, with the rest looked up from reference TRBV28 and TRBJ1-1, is DVKVTQSSRYLVKRTGEKVFLECVQDMDHENMFWYRQDPGLGLRLIYFSYDVKMKEKGDIPEGYSVSREKKERFSLILESASTNQTSMYLCASRAQGVENTEAFFGQGTRLTVV.

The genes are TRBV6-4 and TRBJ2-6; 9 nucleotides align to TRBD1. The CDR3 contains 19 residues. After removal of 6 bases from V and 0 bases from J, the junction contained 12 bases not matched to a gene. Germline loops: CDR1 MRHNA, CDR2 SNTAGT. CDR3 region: CASSKQPGTGYSGANVLTF. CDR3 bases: TGTGCCAGCAGCAAACAACCTGGGACAGGGTACTCTGGGGCCAACGTCCTGACTTTC.

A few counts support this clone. The CDR3 DNA reads TGTGCCAGCAGTGGGCTCCCCGGCAGAAACTCCTACGAGCAGTACTTC. Residues: CASSGLPGRNSYEQYF. V is TRBV28 and J is TRBJ2-7; D is unclear. Trimming removed 5 bases at V and 0 bases at J, with 17 bases between. The CDR3 is 16 residues long. The germline V gene encodes CDR1 MDHEN and CDR2 SYDVKM.

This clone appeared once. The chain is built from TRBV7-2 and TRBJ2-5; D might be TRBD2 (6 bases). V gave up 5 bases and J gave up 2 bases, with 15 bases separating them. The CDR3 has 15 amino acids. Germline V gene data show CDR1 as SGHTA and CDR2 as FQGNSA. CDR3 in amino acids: CASSRDPGAQETQYF. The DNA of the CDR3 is TGTGCCAGCAGCCGTGATCCGGGAGCACAAGAGACCCAGTACTTC.

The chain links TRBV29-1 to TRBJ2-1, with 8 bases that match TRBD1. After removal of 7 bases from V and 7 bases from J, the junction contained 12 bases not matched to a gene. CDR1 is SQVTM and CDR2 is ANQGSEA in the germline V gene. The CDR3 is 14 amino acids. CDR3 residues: CSAFRQGRENEQFF. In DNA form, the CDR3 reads TGCAGCGCGTTTAGACAGGGGCGCGAGAATGAGCAGTTCTTC.

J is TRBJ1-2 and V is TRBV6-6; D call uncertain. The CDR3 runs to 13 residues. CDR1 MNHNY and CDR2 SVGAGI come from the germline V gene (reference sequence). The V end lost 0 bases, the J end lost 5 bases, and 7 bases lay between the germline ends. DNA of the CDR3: TGTGCCAGCAGTTACTCGGCAGGATATGGCTACACCTTC. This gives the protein CASSYSAGYGYTF.

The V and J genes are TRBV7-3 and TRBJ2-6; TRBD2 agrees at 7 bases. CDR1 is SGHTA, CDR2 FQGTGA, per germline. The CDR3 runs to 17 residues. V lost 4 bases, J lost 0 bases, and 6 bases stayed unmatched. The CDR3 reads CASSSSGGSSGANVLTF. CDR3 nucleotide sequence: TGTGCCAGCAGCTCTTCGGGAGGCTCCTCTGGGGCCAACGTCCTGACTTTC.

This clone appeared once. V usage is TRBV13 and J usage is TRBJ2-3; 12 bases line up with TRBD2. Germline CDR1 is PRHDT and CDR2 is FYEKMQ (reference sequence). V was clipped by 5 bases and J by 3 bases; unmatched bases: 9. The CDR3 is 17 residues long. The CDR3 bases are TGTGCCAGCAGCAACCCCTCGACTAGCGGGGGAACAGATACGCAGTATTTT. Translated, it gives CASSNPSTSGGTDTQYF.

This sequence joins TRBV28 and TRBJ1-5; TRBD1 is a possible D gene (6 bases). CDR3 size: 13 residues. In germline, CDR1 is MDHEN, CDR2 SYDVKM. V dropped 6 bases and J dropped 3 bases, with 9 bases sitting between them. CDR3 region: CASRQGTNQPQHF. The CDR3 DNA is TGTGCCAGCAGACAGGGAACCAATCAGCCCCAGCATTTT.

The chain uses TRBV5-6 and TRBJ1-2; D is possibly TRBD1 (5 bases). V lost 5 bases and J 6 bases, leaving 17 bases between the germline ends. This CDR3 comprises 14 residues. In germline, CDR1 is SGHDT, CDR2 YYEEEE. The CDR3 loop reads CASRGAGGEDGYTF. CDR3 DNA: TGTGCCAGCAGGGGCGCGGGGGGAGAAGATGGCTACACCTTC.

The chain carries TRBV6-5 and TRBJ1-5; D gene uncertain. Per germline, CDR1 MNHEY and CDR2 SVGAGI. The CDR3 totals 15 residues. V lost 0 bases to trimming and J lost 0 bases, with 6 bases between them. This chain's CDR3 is CASSYSARSNQPQHF. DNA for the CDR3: TGTGCCAGCAGTTACTCGGCACGTAGCAATCAGCCCCAGCATTTT.

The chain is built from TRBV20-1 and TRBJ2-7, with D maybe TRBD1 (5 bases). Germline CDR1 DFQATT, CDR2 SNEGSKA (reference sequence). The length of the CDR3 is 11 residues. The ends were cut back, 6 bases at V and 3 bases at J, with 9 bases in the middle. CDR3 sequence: CSARVRYEQYF. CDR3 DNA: TGCAGTGCCAGGGTTCGCTACGAGCAGTACTTC.

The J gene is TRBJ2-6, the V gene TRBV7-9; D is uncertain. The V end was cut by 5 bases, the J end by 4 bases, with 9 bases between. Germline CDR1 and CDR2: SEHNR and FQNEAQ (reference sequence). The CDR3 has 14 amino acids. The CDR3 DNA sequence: TGTGCCAGCAGCCGAGTGCTCGGGGCCAACGTCCTGACTTTC. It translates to CASSRVLGANVLTF.

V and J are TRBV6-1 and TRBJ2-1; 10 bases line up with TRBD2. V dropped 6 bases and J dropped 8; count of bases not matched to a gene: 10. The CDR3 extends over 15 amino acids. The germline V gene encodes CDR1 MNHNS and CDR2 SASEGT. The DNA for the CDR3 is TGTGCCAGCAGCGAACTAGCGGGGAGGGCCTATGAGCAGTTCTTC. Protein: CASSELAGRAYEQFF.

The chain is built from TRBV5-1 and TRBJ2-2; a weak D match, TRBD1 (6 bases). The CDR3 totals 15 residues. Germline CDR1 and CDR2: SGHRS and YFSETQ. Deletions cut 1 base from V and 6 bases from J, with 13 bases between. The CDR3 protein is CASSLPQGNAGELFF. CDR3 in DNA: TGCGCCAGCAGCTTGCCACAGGGTAACGCCGGGGAGCTGTTTTTT.

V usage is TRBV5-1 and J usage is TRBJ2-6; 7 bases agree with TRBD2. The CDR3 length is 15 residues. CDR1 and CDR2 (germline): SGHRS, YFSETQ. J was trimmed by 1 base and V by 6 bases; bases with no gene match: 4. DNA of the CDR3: TGCGCCAGCACCCTGGGGGGGTCTGGGGCCAACGTCCTGACTTTC. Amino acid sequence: CASTLGGSGANVLTF. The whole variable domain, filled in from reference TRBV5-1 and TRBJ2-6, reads KAGVTQTPRYLIKTRGQQVTLSCSPISGHRSVSWYQQTPGQGLQFLFEYFSETQRNKGNFPGRFSGRQFSNSRSEMNVSTLELGDSALYLCASTLGGSGANVLTFGAGSRLTVL.

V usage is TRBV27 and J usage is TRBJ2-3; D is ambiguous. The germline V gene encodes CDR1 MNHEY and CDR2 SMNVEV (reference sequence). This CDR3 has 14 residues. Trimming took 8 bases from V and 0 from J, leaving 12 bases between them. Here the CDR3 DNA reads TGTGCCAGCGCTTCGGTCGCTAGCACAGATACGCAGTATTTT. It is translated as CASASVASTDTQYF.

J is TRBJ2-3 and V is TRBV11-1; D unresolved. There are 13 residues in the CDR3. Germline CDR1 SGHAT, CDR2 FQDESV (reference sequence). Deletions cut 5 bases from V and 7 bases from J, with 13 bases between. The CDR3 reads CASSPSAQNTQYF. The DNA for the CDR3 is TGTGCCAGCAGCCCCTCTGCACAGAATACGCAGTATTTT.